Listed below are T cell receptor beta chains from one sample, sequenced in a study of blood T cell repertoires in COVID-19. Only in-frame clones appear in the TCRdb table, and some are missing; sequencing was by immunoSEQ multiplex PCR. The sample has 35,000 to 50,000 clones, approximately 70% seen once. Sequenced material: peripheral blood. Receptor source: a man older than 75 with acute or convalescent COVID-19. Each CDR3 is given with its conserved first and last residue. The D gene is left open where the match is weak. For some rows the clone size is stated as once, few or many, or as a class when expanded; others skip it.

clone_size	v_call	d_call	j_call	cdr3_aa	cdr3_nt
-	TRBV27	-	TRBJ2-1	CASSLSVPSTEQFF	TGTGCCAGCAGTTTATCGGTCCCGTCTACTGAGCAGTTCTTC
-	TRBV4-1	-	TRBJ1-5	CASSQDGSLWGNQPQHF	TGCGCCAGCAGCCAAGACGGGAGTTTATGGGGCAATCAGCCCCAGCATTTT
few	TRBV18	-	TRBJ1-1	CASSQGMNTEAFF	TGTGCCAGCTCACAGGGGATGAACACTGAAGCTTTCTTT
few	TRBV6-5	-	TRBJ2-2	CASRVQGKVTGELFF	TGTGCCAGCAGGGTACAGGGTAAGGTGACCGGGGAGCTGTTTTTT
many	TRBV2	-	TRBJ1-1	CASSGQLNTEAFF	TGTGCCAGCAGTGGACAGCTGAACACTGAAGCTTTCTTT
once	TRBV2	-	TRBJ1-2	CASSGTSLEYYGYTF	TGTGCCAGCAGTGGGACATCTCTCGAATACTATGGCTACACCTTC
-	TRBV19	-	TRBJ1-5	CASSIDRGQPQHF	TGTGCCAGTAGTATAGATCGGGGGCAGCCCCAGCATTTT
few	TRBV7-9	TRBD1	TRBJ1-3	CASSLTTGFVGNTIYF	TGTGCCAGCAGCCTTACGACAGGGTTCGTTGGAAACACCATATATTTT
once	TRBV6-2/TRBV6-3	TRBD1	TRBJ1-5	CASSYVPGQAGNQPQHF	TGTGCCAGCAGTTACGTCCCGGGACAGGCTGGCAATCAGCCCCAGCATTTT
-	TRBV7-2	-	TRBJ2-1	CASSPDRGWSGRGSEQFF	TGTGCCAGCAGCCCGGACAGGGGGTGGAGCGGGAGGGGGAGTGAGCAGTTCTTC
-	TRBV5-1	-	TRBJ2-7	CASSLSRERLYEQYF	TGCGCCAGCAGCTTGAGCCGGGAGAGGCTCTACGAGCAGTACTTC
-	TRBV7-2	-	TRBJ2-1	CASRLSGLRLGEQFF	TGTGCCAGCAGACTCTCGGGACTCCGCCTGGGGGAGCAGTTCTTC
-	TRBV28	-	TRBJ1-2	CASSSDRIYGYTF	TGTGCCAGCAGCTCGGACAGAATCTATGGCTACACCTTC
-	TRBV7-9	-	TRBJ1-1	CASSLPPPDTEAFF	TGTGCCAGCAGCTTACCCCCCCCCGACACTGAAGCTTTCTTT
-	TRBV10-2	-	TRBJ1-1	CASSMRAEAFF	TGCGCCAGCAGTATGAGGGCTGAAGCTTTCTTT
-	TRBV5-1	TRBD2	TRBJ2-7	CASSPASGTRSYEQYF	TGCGCCAGCAGCCCCGCTAGCGGGACAAGGTCCTACGAGCAGTACTTC